This T cell receptor (beta chain) was sequenced for a study of control samples from healthy donors and cancer patients. Method: immunoSEQ multiplex PCR; TCRdb's copy keeps in-frame clones and lacks some. The sample yields over 80,000 clones, more than 75% seen once. Germline CDR1 reads SEHNR; CDR2 reads FQNEAQ (reference sequence). The CDR3 extends over 14 amino acids. V was pared by 5 bases and J by 8 bases, with 16 bases between. The rearrangement links TRBV7-9 to TRBJ2-1; D assignment may be TRBD1 or TRBD2 (5 bases each). The clonotype originates from a man aged 60 to 75 in good health. The sample taken for sequencing was blood. The CDR3 here is CASSPPSGQDEQFF. The CDR3 DNA reads as TGTGCCAGCAGCCCCCCGTCGGGGCAGGATGAGCAGTTCTTC.